This paragraph reports one T cell receptor beta chain. Its antigen remains unknown. Compared with germline, one end of the junction differs, possibly owing to a read error. There are 18 residues in the CDR3. Looked up from germline, CDR1 is MDHEN and CDR2 is SYDVKM. Graves' hyperthyroidism was deemed stable absent ophthalmopathy progression within 18 months. Source material for PBMCs was over 8 ml fresh peripheral blood. TCR beta CDR3 regions were amplified from RNA transcripts. A first-round RT-PCR of the TCR CDR3 used the HTBI primer set. MiXCR was run by TCRdb on the multiplex PCR reads, yielding one entry per CDR3 protein. This table has under 250,000 distinct CDR3 sequences, under 20% appearing once. The sample is drawn from a study of T cells in Graves' hyperthyroidism and ophthalmopathy. Study results and limitations: Ophthalmopathy prediction by the model preceded onset by a median about 6.8 months.

The sequencing input was blood. The V gene is TRBV28, the J gene TRBJ2-2; 13 bases line up with TRBD2. The receptor was derived from a man aged 50-59 years with Graves' hyperthyroidism. The CDR3 DNA is TGCGCCAGCAGCCAAGAACTAGCGGGAGGGCCCGACACCGGGGAGCTGTTTTTT. Translating gives CASSQELAGGPDTGELFF.